The source of this T cell receptor (beta chain) is a study of blood T cell repertoires in COVID-19. Germline lookup yields CDR1 SGHRS and CDR2 YFSETQ. V was pared by 0 bases and J by 6 bases, with 10 bases between. The CDR3 runs 14 residues. Sequenced by immunoSEQ multiplex PCR; TCRdb stores in-frame clones only, minus some. The table includes about 150,000 clones, approximately 86% detected once. Followed longitudinally, the Seattle patients had been enrolled during active infection. This clone was seen once. The sequence came from a woman older than 75 with COVID-19, enrolled during active disease. The sequencing sample was made of peripheral blood. The rearrangement links TRBV5-1 to TRBJ1-5; D gene uncertain. This CDR3 reads CASSLAAESQPQHF. The CDR3 DNA is TGCGCCAGCAGCTTGGCTGCAGAATCTCAGCCCCAGCATTTT.